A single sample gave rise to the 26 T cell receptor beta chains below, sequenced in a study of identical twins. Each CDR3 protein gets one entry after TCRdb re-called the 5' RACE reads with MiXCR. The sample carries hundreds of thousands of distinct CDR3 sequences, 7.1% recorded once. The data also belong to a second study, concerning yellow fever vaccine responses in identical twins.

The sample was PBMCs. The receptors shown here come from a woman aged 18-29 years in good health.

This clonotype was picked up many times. The CDR3 loop reads CASSYGTGVDEQFF. The CDR3 DNA is TGCGCCAGCAGCTATGGGACAGGGGTGGATGAGCAGTTCTTC. J is TRBJ2-1 and V is TRBV5-1; 10 nucleotides align to TRBD1. V trimming: 3 bases; J trimming: 8 bases; junction bases outside the gene matches: 5. This CDR3 has 14 residues. CDR1 and CDR2 (germline): SGHRS, YFSETQ. Supplemented by reference TRBV5-1 and TRBJ2-1, the full variable domain reads KAGVTQTPRYLIKTRGQQVTLSCSPISGHRSVSWYQQTPGQGLQFLFEYFSETQRNKGNFPGRFSGRQFSNSRSEMNVSTLELGDSALYLCASSYGTGVDEQFFGPGTRLTVL.

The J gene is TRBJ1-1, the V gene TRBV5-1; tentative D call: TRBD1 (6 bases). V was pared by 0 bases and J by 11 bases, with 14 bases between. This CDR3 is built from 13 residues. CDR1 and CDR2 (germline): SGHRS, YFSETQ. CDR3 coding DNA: TGCGCCAGCAGCTTGGGGGACACCCAGGCGGCTTTCTTT. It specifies CASSLGDTQAAFF. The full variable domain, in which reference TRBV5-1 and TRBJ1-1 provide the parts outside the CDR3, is KAGVTQTPRYLIKTRGQQVTLSCSPISGHRSVSWYQQTPGQGLQFLFEYFSETQRNKGNFPGRFSGRQFSNSRSEMNVSTLELGDSALYLCASSLGDTQAAFFGQGTRLTVV.

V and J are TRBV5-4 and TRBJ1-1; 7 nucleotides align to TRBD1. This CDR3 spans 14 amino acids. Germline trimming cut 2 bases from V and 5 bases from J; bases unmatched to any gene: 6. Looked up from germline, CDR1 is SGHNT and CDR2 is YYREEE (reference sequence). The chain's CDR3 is CASSFPQGGTEAFF. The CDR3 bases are TGTGCCAGCAGCTTCCCCCAGGGGGGTACTGAAGCTTTCTTT.

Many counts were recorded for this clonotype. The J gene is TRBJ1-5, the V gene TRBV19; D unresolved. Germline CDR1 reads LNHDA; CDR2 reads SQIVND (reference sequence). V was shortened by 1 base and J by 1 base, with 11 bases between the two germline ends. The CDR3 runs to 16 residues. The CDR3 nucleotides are TGTGCCAGTAGTATAGCGGTTGGCAGCAGCAATCAGCCCCAGCATTTT. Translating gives CASSIAVGSSNQPQHF.

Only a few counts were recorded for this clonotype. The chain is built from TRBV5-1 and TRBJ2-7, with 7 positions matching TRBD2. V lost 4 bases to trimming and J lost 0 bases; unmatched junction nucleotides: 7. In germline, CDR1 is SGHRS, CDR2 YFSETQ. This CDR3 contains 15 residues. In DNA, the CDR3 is TGCGCCAGCAGCCCTAGCGGAGCCGCCTCCTACGAGCAGTACTTC. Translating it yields CASSPSGAASYEQYF.

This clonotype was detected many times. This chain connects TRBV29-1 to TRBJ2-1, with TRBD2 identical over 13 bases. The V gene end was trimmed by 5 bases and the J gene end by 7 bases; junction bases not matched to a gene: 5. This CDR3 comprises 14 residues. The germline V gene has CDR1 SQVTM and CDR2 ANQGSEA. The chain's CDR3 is CSVQGLAGTNEQFF. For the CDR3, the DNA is TGCAGCGTTCAGGGACTAGCGGGAACTAATGAGCAGTTCTTC.

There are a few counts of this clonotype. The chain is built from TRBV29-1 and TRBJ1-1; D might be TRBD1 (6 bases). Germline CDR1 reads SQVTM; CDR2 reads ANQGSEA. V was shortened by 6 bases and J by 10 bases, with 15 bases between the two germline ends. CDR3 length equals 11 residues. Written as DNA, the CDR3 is TGCAGCGTCGGACAGTTTGAAGGAGCTTTCTTT. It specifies CSVGQFEGAFF.

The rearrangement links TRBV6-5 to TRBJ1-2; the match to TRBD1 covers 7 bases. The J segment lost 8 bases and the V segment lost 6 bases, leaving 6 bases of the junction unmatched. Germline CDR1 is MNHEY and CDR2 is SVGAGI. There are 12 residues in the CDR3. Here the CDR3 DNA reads TGTGCCAGCAGGGAAGGGGGCTGGGGCTACACCTTC. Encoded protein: CASREGGWGYTF.

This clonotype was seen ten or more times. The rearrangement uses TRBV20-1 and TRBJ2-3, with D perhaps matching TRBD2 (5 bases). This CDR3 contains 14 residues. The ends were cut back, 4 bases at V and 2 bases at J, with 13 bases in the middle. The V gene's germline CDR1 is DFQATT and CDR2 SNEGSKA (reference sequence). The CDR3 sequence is CSATERGFTDTQYF. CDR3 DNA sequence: TGCAGTGCTACAGAACGCGGGTTCACAGATACGCAGTATTTT.

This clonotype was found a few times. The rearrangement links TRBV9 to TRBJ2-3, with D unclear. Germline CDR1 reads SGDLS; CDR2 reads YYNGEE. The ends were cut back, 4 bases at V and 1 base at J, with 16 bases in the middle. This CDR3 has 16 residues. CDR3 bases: TGTGCCAGCAGCCCGGGCGGTACGGCGGGCACAGATACGCAGTATTTT. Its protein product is CASSPGGTAGTDTQYF.

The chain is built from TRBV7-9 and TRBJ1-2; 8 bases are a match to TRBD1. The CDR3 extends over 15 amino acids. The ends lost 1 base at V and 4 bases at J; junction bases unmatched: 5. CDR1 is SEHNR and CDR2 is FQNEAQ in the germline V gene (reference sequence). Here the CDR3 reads CASSLGSTGGYGYTF. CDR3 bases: TGTGCCAGCAGCTTAGGGTCCACAGGGGGCTATGGCTACACCTTC.

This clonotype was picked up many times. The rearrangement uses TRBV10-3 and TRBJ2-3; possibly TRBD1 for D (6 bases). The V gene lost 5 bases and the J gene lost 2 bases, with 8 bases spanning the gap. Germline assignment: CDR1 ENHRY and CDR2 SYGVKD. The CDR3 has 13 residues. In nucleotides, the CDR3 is TGTGCCATCAGTTACAGGGACACAGATACGCAGTATTTT. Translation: CAISYRDTDTQYF.

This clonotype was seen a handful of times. The CDR3 loop is CASSLAPGTAGGEQYF. As DNA, the CDR3 is TGTGCCAGCAGCTTGGCGCCGGGGACCGCTGGCGGCGAGCAGTACTTC. The chain has TRBV5-5 and TRBJ2-7, with D possibly being TRBD1 or TRBD2 (5 bases each). V was cut by 0 bases and J by 6 bases, with 19 bases left in between. Germline CDR1 is SGHKS and CDR2 is YYEKEE (reference sequence). This CDR3 region has 16 residues.

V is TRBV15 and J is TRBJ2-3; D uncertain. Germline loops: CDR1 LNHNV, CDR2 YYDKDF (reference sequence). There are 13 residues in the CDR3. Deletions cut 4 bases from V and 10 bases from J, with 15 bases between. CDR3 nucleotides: TGTGCCACCAGCAAACCTGGTGTCAATTCGCAGTATTTT. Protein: CATSKPGVNSQYF.

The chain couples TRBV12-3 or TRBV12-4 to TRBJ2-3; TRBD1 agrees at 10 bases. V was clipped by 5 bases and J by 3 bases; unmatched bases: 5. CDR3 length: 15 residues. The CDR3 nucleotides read TGTGCCAGCAGTGGGACAGGGGCGAGGACAGATACGCAGTATTTT. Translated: CASSGTGARTDTQYF.

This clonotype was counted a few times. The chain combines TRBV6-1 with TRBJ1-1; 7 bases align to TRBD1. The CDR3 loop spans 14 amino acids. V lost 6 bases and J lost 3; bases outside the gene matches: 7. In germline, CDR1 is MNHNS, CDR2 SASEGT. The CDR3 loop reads CASRPTTGYTEAFF. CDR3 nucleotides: TGTGCCAGCAGACCCACGACAGGGTACACTGAAGCTTTCTTT.

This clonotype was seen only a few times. The CDR3 nucleotides are TGCGCCAGCAGCTTGGAGGCGTTTTCCTACAATGAGCAGTTCTTC. This translates into CASSLEAFSYNEQFF. The V gene is TRBV5-1, the J gene TRBJ2-1; D not resolved. The ends were cut back, 0 bases at V and 1 base at J, with 8 bases in the middle. The CDR3 consists of 15 residues. The germline gives CDR1 SGHRS, CDR2 YFSETQ.

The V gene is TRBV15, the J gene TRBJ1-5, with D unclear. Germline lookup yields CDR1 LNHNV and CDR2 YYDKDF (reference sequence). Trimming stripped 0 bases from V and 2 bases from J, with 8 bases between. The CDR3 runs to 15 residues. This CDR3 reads CATSRENGGNQPQHF. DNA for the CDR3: TGTGCCACCAGCAGAGAAAACGGGGGCAATCAGCCCCAGCATTTT.

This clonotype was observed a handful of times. Here the CDR3 reads CASSFMGAKNTEAFF. The DNA of the CDR3 is TGTGCCAGCAGCTTTATGGGGGCTAAGAACACTGAAGCTTTCTTT. The chain recombines TRBV11-2 with TRBJ1-1; tentative D call: TRBD1 (6 bases). CDR3 length equals 15 residues. Germline-derived CDR1 and CDR2 are SGHAT and FQNNGV. V dropped 3 bases and J dropped 1 base, with 12 bases sitting between them. Looking up the rest from reference TRBV11-2 and TRBJ1-1 gives the full variable domain: EAGVAQSPRYKIIEKRQSVAFWCNPISGHATLYWYQQILGQGPKLLIQFQNNGVVDDSQLPKDRFSAERLKGVDSTLKIQPAKLEDSAVYLCASSFMGAKNTEAFFGQGTRLTVV.

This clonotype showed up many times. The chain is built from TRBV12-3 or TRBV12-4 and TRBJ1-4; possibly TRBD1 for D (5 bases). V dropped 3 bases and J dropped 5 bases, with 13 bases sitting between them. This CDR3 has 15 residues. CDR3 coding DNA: TGTGCCAGCAGTTTGGGCGGGACCCAAAATGAAAAACTGTTTTTT. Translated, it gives CASSLGGTQNEKLFF.

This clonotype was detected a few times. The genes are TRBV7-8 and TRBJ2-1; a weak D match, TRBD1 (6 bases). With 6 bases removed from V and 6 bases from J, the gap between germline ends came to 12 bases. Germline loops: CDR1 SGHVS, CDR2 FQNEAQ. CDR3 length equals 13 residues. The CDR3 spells CASRPTGINEQFF. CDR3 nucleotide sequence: TGTGCCAGCAGACCAACAGGGATCAATGAGCAGTTCTTC. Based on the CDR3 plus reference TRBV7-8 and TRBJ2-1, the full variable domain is GAGVSQSPRYKVAKRGQDVALRCDPISGHVSLFWYQQALGQGPEFLTYFQNEAQLDKSGLPSDRFFAERPEGSVSTLKIQRTQQEDSAVYLCASRPTGINEQFFGPGTRLTVL.

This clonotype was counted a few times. CDR3 residues: CASSQEFARGLTDTQYF. In DNA, the CDR3 is TGTGCCAGCAGCCAAGAGTTTGCGCGGGGGCTCACAGATACGCAGTATTTT. The chain combines TRBV4-2 with TRBJ2-3; TRBD2 is a possible D gene (7 bases). CDR1 is LGHNA and CDR2 is YNFKEQ in the germline V gene. The CDR3 runs 17 residues. V was pared by 0 bases and J by 2 bases, with 15 bases between.

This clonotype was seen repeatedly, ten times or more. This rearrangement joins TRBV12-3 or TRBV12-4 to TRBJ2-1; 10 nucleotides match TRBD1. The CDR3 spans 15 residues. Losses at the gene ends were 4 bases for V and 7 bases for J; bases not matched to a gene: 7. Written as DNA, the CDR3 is TGTGCCAGCAGTTCCCGGACAGGGGGTAGTAATGAGCAGTTCTTC. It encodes CASSSRTGGSNEQFF.

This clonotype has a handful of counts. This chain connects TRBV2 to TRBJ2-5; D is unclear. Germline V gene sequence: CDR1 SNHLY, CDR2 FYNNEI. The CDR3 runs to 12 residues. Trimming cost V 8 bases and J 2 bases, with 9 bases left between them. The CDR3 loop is CASEDGQETQYF. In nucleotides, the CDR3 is TGTGCCAGCGAAGACGGACAAGAGACCCAGTACTTC.

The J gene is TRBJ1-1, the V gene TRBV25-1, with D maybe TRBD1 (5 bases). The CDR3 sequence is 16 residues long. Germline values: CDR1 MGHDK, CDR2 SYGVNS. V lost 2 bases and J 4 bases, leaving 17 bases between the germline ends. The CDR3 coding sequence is TGTGCCAGCAGTGAAAGTAGTCAAGGGGCGCGCACTGAAGCTTTCTTT. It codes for CASSESSQGARTEAFF.

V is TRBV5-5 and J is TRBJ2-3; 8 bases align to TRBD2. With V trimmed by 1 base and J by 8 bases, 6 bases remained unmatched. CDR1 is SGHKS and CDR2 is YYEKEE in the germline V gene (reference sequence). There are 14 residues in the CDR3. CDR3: CASSLTGGPVTQYF. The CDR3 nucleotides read TGTGCCAGCAGCTTGACGGGGGGGCCGGTTACGCAGTATTTT.